The subject of this entry is one T cell receptor beta chain. V lost 1 base and J 4 bases, leaving 10 bases between the germline ends. Germline V gene lookup returns CDR1 SGHVS and CDR2 FNYEAQ. CDR3 length: 14 residues. The entry originates in a study of response to subunit inactivated influenza vaccine. TCRdb ran MiXCR on the RT-PCR reads and lists one entry per CDR3 protein. The sample lists a few hundred thousand distinct CDR3 sequences, about 14% occurring once. This sequence joins TRBV7-6 and TRBJ1-1; D remains ambiguous. This sequence was found in a man aged 50-59 years who received an inactivated influenza vaccine. Sequences were derived from PBMCs from blood, sampled less than 13 days after vaccination. CDR3 DNA sequence: TGTGCCAGCAGCTTAGACGGGGTCGGCACTGAAGCTTTCTTT. The encoded protein is CASSLDGVGTEAFF.